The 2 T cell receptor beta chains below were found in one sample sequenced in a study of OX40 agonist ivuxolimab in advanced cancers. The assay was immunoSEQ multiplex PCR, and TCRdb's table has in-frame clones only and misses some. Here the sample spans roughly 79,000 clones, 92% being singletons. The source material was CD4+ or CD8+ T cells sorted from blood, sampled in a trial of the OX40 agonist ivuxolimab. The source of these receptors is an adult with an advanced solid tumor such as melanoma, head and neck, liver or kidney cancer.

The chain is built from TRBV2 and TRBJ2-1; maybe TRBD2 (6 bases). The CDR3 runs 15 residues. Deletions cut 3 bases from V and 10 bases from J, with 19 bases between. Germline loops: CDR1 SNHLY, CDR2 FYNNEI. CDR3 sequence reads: CASSEGLTGSEEQFF. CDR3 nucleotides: TGTGCCAGCAGTGAGGGACTCACGGGGTCTGAGGAGCAGTTCTTC.

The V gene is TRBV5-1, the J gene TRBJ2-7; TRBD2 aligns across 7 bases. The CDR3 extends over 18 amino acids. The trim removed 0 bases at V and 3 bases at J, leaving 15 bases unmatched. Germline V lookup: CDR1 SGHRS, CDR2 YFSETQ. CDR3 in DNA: TGCGCCAGCAGCTTGGCCACGATAGCGGGTCTAGGAGGCTACGAGCAGTACTTC. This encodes CASSLATIAGLGGYEQYF.